This is a list of T cell receptor beta chains from one sample in a study of regulatory T cells in long-lasting Graves disease. TCRdb re-analysed the multiplex PCR reads in MiXCR, keeping a single row per CDR3 protein. The sample lists hundreds of thousands of distinct CDR3 sequences, about 16% occurring once. In addition, the sample was reused for a study of T cells in Graves' hyperthyroidism and ophthalmopathy.

Sequencing was performed on peripheral blood mononuclear cells (PBMCs), taken at new diagnosis, from a patient treated with antithyroid drugs. These TCRs come from a woman aged 40-65 years with Graves disease. The CDR3 runs from the conserved cysteine through the conserved F or W. A D gene is named only where the DNA matches it firmly. Part of the rows lack a size; the others show once, few, many or a class for expanded clones.

CDR3aa: CASSLGRGTGGFEQFF
CDR3nt: TGCGCCAGCAGCTTGGGCCGGGGGACAGGGGGCTTTGAGCAGTTCTTC
d_gene: TRBD1
abundance: .
j_gene: TRBJ2-1
v_gene: TRBV5-1

CDR3aa: CAWSGEANQPQHF
CDR3nt: TGTGCCTGGAGTGGCGAGGCAAATCAGCCCCAGCATTTT
d_gene: .
abundance: many
j_gene: TRBJ1-5
v_gene: TRBV30

CDR3aa: CASSERTEAFF
CDR3nt: TGTGCCAGCAGTGAAAGGACTGAAGCTTTCTTT
d_gene: .
abundance: .
j_gene: TRBJ1-1
v_gene: TRBV25-1

CDR3aa: CASSLGGEGYYGYTF
CDR3nt: TGTGCCAGCAGTCTAGGGGGGGAGGGTTACTATGGCTACACCTTC
d_gene: .
abundance: .
j_gene: TRBJ1-2
v_gene: TRBV12-3/TRBV12-4

CDR3aa: CASSSGTGGFF
CDR3nt: TGTGCCAGCAGCTCCGGGACAGGGGGATTCTTC
d_gene: TRBD1
abundance: many
j_gene: TRBJ2-1
v_gene: TRBV28

CDR3aa: CSGGSGGGTEAFF
CDR3nt: TGCAGCGGTGGAAGCGGAGGAGGGACTGAAGCTTTCTTT
d_gene: .
abundance: many
j_gene: TRBJ1-1
v_gene: TRBV29-1

CDR3aa: CSARSGTSIKDTQYF
CDR3nt: TGCAGTGCTAGATCCGGGACTAGCATTAAAGATACGCAGTATTTT
d_gene: TRBD2
abundance: many
j_gene: TRBJ2-3
v_gene: TRBV20-1

CDR3aa: CASSLSGTGGDYGYTF
CDR3nt: TGTGCCAGCAGCTTAAGCGGGACAGGGGGTGACTATGGCTACACCTTC
d_gene: TRBD1
abundance: many
j_gene: TRBJ1-2
v_gene: TRBV7-3

CDR3aa: CASNRGSNEKLFF
CDR3nt: TGTGCCAGCAACCGAGGGTCTAATGAGAAACTGTTTTTT
d_gene: .
abundance: .
j_gene: TRBJ1-4
v_gene: TRBV12-3/TRBV12-4

CDR3aa: CASSQGRALAGYNEQFF
CDR3nt: TGTGCCAGCAGCCAGGGGCGGGCGCTAGCGGGATACAATGAGCAGTTCTTC
d_gene: TRBD2
abundance: .
j_gene: TRBJ2-1
v_gene: TRBV7-9

CDR3aa: CASSEGWRSRNTIYF
CDR3nt: TGTGCCAGCAGTGAAGGTTGGAGAAGTAGAAACACCATATATTTT
d_gene: .
abundance: .
j_gene: TRBJ1-3
v_gene: TRBV2

CDR3aa: CASRKTDQVNQPQHF
CDR3nt: TGTGCCAGCAGGAAAACAGATCAGGTCAATCAGCCCCAGCATTTT
d_gene: .
abundance: few
j_gene: TRBJ1-5
v_gene: TRBV2

CDR3aa: CASSSLGGGRTDTQYF
CDR3nt: TGTGCCAGCAGTTCCCTCGGCGGGGGGAGGACAGATACGCAGTATTTT
d_gene: TRBD2
abundance: many
j_gene: TRBJ2-3
v_gene: TRBV6-2/TRBV6-3

CDR3aa: CASRVWVKKLFF
CDR3nt: TGTGCCAGCAGGGTGTGGGTAAAAAAACTGTTTTTT
d_gene: .
abundance: few
j_gene: TRBJ1-4
v_gene: TRBV7-3